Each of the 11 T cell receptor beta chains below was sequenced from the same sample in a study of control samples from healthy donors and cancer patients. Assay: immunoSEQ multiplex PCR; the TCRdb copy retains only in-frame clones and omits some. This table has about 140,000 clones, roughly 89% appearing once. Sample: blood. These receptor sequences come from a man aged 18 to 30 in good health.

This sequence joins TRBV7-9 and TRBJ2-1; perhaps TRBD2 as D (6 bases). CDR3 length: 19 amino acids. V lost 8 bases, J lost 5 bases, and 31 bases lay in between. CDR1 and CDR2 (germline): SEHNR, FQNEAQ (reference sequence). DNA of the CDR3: TGTGCCAGCGGTACAAATCCCGGGACTCGAACGCGGGGCCACAATGAGCAGTTCTTC. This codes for CASGTNPGTRTRGHNEQFF.

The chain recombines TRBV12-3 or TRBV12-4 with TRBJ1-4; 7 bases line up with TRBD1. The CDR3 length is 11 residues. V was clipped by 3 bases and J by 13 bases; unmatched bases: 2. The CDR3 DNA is TGTGCCAGCAGTTTCAGGGGGGGACTGTTTTTT. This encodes CASSFRGGLFF.

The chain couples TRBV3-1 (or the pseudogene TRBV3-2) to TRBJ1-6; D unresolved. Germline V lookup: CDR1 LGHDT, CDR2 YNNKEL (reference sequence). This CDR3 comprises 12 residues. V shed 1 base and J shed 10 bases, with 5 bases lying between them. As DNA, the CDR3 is TGTGCCAGCAGCCAAGGGAAGTCACCCCTCCACTTT. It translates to CASSQGKSPLHF.

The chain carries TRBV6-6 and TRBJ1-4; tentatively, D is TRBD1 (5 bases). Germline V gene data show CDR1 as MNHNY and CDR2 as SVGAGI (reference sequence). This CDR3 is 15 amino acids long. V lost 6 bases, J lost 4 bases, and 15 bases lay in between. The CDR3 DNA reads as TGTGCCAGCAGCTTCTCTGGGACGAATAATGAAAAACTGTTTTTT. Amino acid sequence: CASSFSGTNNEKLFF.

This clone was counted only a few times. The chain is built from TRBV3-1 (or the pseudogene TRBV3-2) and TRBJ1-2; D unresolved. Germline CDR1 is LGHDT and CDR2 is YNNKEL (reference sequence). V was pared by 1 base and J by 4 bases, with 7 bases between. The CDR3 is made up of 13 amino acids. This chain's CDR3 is CASSQGRFYGYTF. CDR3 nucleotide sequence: TGTGCCAGCAGCCAAGGCCGGTTCTATGGCTACACCTTC.

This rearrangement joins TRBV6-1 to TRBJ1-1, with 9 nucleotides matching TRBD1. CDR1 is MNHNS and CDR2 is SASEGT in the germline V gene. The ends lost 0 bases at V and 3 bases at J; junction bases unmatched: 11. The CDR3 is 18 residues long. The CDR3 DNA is TGTGCCAGCAGTGAAGCGGTCACAGGGGGCGCTTGGGACACTGAAGCTTTCTTT. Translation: CASSEAVTGGAWDTEAFF.

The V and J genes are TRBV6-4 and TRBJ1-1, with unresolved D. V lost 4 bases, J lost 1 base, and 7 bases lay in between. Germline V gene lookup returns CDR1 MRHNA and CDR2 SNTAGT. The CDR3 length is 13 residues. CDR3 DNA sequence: TGTGCCAGCAGTGCTAACAGGAACACTGAAGCTTTCTTT. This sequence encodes CASSANRNTEAFF.

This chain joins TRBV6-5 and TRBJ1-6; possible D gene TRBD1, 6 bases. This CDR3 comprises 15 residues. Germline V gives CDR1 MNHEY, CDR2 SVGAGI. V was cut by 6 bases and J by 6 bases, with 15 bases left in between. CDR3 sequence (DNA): TGTGCCAGCAGACCCCTGGGGGGCCGTAATTCACCCCTCCACTTT. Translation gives CASRPLGGRNSPLHF.

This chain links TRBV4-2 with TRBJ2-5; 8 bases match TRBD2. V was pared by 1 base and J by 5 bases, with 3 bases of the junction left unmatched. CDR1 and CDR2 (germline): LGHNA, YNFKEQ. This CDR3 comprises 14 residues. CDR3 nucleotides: TGTGCCAGCAGCCAAGCGGGGGGGGTCGAGACCCAGTACTTC. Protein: CASSQAGGVETQYF.

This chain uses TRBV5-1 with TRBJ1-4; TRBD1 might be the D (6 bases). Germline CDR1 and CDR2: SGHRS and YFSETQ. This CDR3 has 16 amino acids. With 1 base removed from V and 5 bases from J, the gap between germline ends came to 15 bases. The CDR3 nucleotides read TGCGCCAGCAGCTTGTGGACAGCAACACCCAATGAAAAACTGTTTTTT. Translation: CASSLWTATPNEKLFF.

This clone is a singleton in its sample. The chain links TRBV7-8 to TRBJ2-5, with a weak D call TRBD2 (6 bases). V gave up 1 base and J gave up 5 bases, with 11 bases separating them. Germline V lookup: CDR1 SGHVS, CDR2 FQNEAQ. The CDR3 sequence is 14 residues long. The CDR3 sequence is CASSLVPGAETQYF. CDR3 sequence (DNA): TGTGCCAGCAGCTTAGTTCCGGGAGCGGAGACCCAGTACTTC.